This T cell receptor (beta chain) appears in the sequencing data of a study of blood T cells in healthy people across ages. Trimming at V came to 10 bases and at J to 5 bases, leaving 15 bases not matched to a gene. The CDR3 runs to 15 residues. Per the germline V gene, CDR1 is SGHTA and CDR2 is FQGNSA. General observations from the study: Getting older went along with TCR beta diversity per million T cells dropping roughly linearly.

Alongside a J-beta primer mix, a sample-barcoded 5' primer served in a second PCR lasting roughly 6 to 12 cycles. The authors tagged each cDNA molecule using a template-switch adaptor with 12 random nucleotides. Via MiXCR, TCRdb re-called the 5' RACE reads, giving one row per CDR3 protein. The repertoire has 650,000 to 950,000 distinct CDR3 sequences, around 45% of them found once; the top ten carry about a fifth. Donors each provided about 9.5 milliliters of peripheral blood. The amount of total RNA extracted per sample was at least 6 micrograms. About this clonotype itself: Its antigen remains unknown.

This sequence was found in a man in his 60s in good health. Sequences were obtained from blood. The rearrangement joins TRBV7-2 to TRBJ2-5; 8 bases are a match to TRBD1. The chain's CDR3 is CATKQGGPIVETQYF. The CDR3 bases are TGTGCCACTAAACAGGGGGGACCTATCGTGGAGACCCAGTACTTC. The full variable domain, its missing parts supplied by reference TRBV7-2 and TRBJ2-5, is GAGVSQSPSNKVTEKGKDVELRCDPISGHTALYWYRQSLGQGLEFLIYFQGNSAPDKSGLPSDRFSAERTGGSVSTLTIQRTQQEDSAVYLCATKQGGPIVETQYFGPGTRLLVL.